These T cell receptor beta chains were read from a single sample in a study of blood T cell repertoires in COVID-19. TCRdb keeps only in-frame clones here, not all; method: immunoSEQ multiplex PCR. Among 150,000 to 200,000 clones listed, 85% to 95% were seen once. The sequencing input was peripheral blood. The receptor set was obtained from a woman aged 55-69 years with COVID-19, enrolled during active disease. CDR3s include the opening cysteine and the closing phenylalanine or tryptophan. The order of the fields is clone size, J gene, D gene, V gene, CDR3 DNA, CDR3 protein. The D gene is left open where the match is weak. Rows give clone size only sometimes, using once, few, many, or a class for an expanded clone.

- TRBJ1-1 - TRBV5-8 TGTGCCAGCAGCTTGGGGTTAGGGAGGGACACTGAAGCTTTCTTT CASSLGLGRDTEAFF
- TRBJ2-3 - TRBV5-1 TGCGCCAGCAGCTTAGGACTGAGCACAGATACGCAGTATTTT CASSLGLSTDTQYF
- TRBJ1-2 - TRBV29-1 TGCAGCGTTGAAGCAGGGGCCGGGAACTATGGCTACACCTTC CSVEAGAGNYGYTF
once TRBJ2-5 - TRBV7-8 TGTGCCAGCAGCCTACTGGGGGGGGGCCCCCAAGAGACCCAGTACTTC CASSLLGGGPQETQYF
- TRBJ1-3 - TRBV5-6 TGTGCCAGCAGCTTGGGCGGGGGGGACACCTCTGGAAACACCATATATTTT CASSLGGGDTSGNTIYF
- TRBJ1-5 - TRBV4-1 TGCGCCAGCAGCCCTCCTCGGGGGCAGCCCCAGCATTTT CASSPPRGQPQHF
once TRBJ1-2 TRBD1 TRBV11-2 TGTGCCAGCAGCTTAGGTGCTCGAGGGGGCTCGGGCTACACCTTC CASSLGARGGSGYTF
- TRBJ1-1 - TRBV21-1 TGTGCCAGCAGCAAAGTACGAGCGCAGGGGATGAACACTGAAGCTTTCTTT CASSKVRAQGMNTEAFF
once TRBJ2-5 - TRBV18 TGTGCCAGCTCACCTGGCAGGGGCCAAGAGACCCAGTACTTC CASSPGRGQETQYF
- TRBJ1-5 TRBD1 TRBV4-2 TGTGCCAGCAGCCAAGAAAGGGGGACAGGAAATCAGCCCCAGCATTTT CASSQERGTGNQPQHF
- TRBJ1-6 TRBD1 TRBV5-1 TGCGCCAGCAGCACGGGACAGGGGGCGAATTCACCCCTCCACTTT CASSTGQGANSPLHF
- TRBJ1-5 TRBD1 TRBV20-1 TGCAGTGCTAGTTCCAGGGGGCAGCCCCAGCATTTT CSASSRGQPQHF
once TRBJ2-6 - TRBV7-3 TGTGCCAGCAGCGTACAGGGGGCCAACGTCCTGACTTTC CASSVQGANVLTF
once TRBJ1-2 - TRBV6-1 TGTGCCAGCAGTGAACGAGCTAACTATGGCTACACCTTC CASSERANYGYTF
- TRBJ2-1 - TRBV19 TGTGCCATTCCAGACAGCTGCTCCTACAATGAGCAGTTCTTC CAIPDSCSYNEQFF
- TRBJ2-2 - TRBV11-2 TGTGCCAGCAGCTCTCCCTCTGGCGGCCCGAACACCGGGGAGCTGTTTTTT CASSSPSGGPNTGELFF
- TRBJ2-7 TRBD1 TRBV13 TGTGCCAGCAGCTATAACCCGACAGGGTTGGACGAGCAGTACTTC CASSYNPTGLDEQYF
- TRBJ2-4 TRBD1 TRBV7-9 TGTGCCAGCAGCTTAGGTCCAGGGGGCTCCATCCTAGCCAAAAACATTCAGTACTTC CASSLGPGGSILAKNIQYF
- TRBJ1-5 - TRBV3-1/TRBV3-2 TGTGCCAGCAGCCAAAGGGGGGGAAATATGAATCAGCCCCAGCATTTT CASSQRGGNMNQPQHF
- TRBJ1-1 - TRBV10-2 TGCGCCAGCAGCCGGTTACGGACTGAAGCTTTCTTT CASSRLRTEAFF
- TRBJ1-1 TRBD1 TRBV19 TGTGCCAGTAGCGGGACAGTGAACACTGAAGCTTTCTTT CASSGTVNTEAFF
- TRBJ2-3 TRBD2 TRBV7-2 TGTGCCAGCTCACCGGGACTAGCGGTATCAGATACGCAGTATTTT CASSPGLAVSDTQYF
- TRBJ1-3 TRBD1 TRBV7-2 TGTGCCAGCAGCCCGACAGGGGGCTCTGGAAACACCATATATTTT CASSPTGGSGNTIYF
- TRBJ1-2 - TRBV12-3/TRBV12-4 TGTGCCAGCAGTTTGGGGCTTGGGGGCTACACCTTC CASSLGLGGYTF
- TRBJ1-1 - TRBV6-5 TGTGCCAGCAGTTACCCCCTTGGAGGAACGAACACTGAAGCTTTCTTT CASSYPLGGTNTEAFF
- TRBJ1-2 - TRBV28 TGTGCCAGCAGGGTTTCAGCTAACTATGGCTACACCTTC CASRVSANYGYTF
- TRBJ1-1 - TRBV5-8 TGTGCCAGCAGCTTGGCCTTGGCATTCACTGAAGCTTTCTTT CASSLALAFTEAFF
- TRBJ2-5 - TRBV10-3 TGTGCCATCAGTGGAGAGAGCTGGAGAGTTGGGGCGGGGGAGACCCAGTACTTC CAISGESWRVGAGETQYF
- TRBJ2-3 TRBD2 TRBV27 TGTGCCAGCAGTTTGTCCGCTTCTAGCGGGGGAACAGATACGCAGTATTTT CASSLSASSGGTDTQYF
- TRBJ2-7 TRBD1 TRBV19 TGTGCCAGTAGTATAGGGACAGGGGGTACCTACGAGCAGTACTTC CASSIGTGGTYEQYF
- TRBJ1-1 - TRBV25-1 TGTGCCAGCAGTGAACGGGAGCTGGGAACTGAAGCTTTCTTT CASSERELGTEAFF
- TRBJ1-2 TRBD1 TRBV6-6 TGTGCCAGCAGTCAATTACAGGCGACAGGGGAGCGTGACTATGGCTACACCTTC CASSQLQATGERDYGYTF
few TRBJ2-7 - TRBV18 TGTGCCAGCTCACCACCGGTCCAGATCTACGAGCAGTACTTC CASSPPVQIYEQYF
- TRBJ2-1 - TRBV11-3 TGTGCCAGCAGCCCGGAGGGCCGGGGTGAGCAGTTCTTC CASSPEGRGEQFF
once TRBJ2-6 - TRBV4-1 TGCGCCAGCAGCCAAGGGAGGGGTCGGAGCTCTGGGGCCAACGTCCTGACTTTC CASSQGRGRSSGANVLTF
- TRBJ2-7 TRBD1 TRBV2 TGTGCCAGCAGTGAAGCTGAATCTGGGGACAGGGGCTACGAGCAGTACTTC CASSEAESGDRGYEQYF
- TRBJ1-1 - TRBV5-1 TGCGCCAGCAGCTTGGACTCGGGGGTTGGGACTGAAGCTTTCTTT CASSLDSGVGTEAFF
- TRBJ2-7 - TRBV7-9 TGTGCCAGCAGCGAGATAGACGAGCAGTACTTC CASSEIDEQYF
- TRBJ1-3 TRBD1 TRBV9 TGTGCCAGCAGTCAGGGGGTCTCTGGAAACACCATATATTTT CASSQGVSGNTIYF
- TRBJ1-1 TRBD1 TRBV12-3/TRBV12-4 TGTGCCAGCAGACGACAGGGGATCACTGAAGCTTTCTTT CASRRQGITEAFF
- TRBJ2-7 TRBD2 TRBV5-1 TGCGCCAGCAGCCCAATGACTAGCGGGGGTTCCTACGAGCAGTACTTC CASSPMTSGGSYEQYF
once TRBJ2-7 TRBD1 TRBV5-4 TGTGCCAGCAGCGGGACCGGGACAGGGACCTACGAGCAGTACTTC CASSGTGTGTYEQYF